This TCR beta chain emerged from a study of blood T cell repertoires in COVID-19. Trimming removed 2 bases from V and 0 bases from J, with 11 bases in between. Germline CDR1 MGHRA, CDR2 YSYEKL. CDR3 length: 17 amino acids. TCRdb keeps only in-frame clones here, not all; method: immunoSEQ multiplex PCR. Among roughly 360,000 clones listed, roughly 86% were seen once. The sequenced sample consisted of peripheral blood. The sequence was collected from a human donor with acute or convalescent COVID-19. The donor label of this sample is uncertain. The chain couples TRBV4-1 to TRBJ1-6; D unresolved. This chain's CDR3 is CASSQLTLSSYNSPLHF. The DNA of the CDR3 is TGCGCCAGCAGCCAACTGACACTGAGCTCCTATAATTCACCCCTCCACTTT.